These 29 T cell receptor beta chains were sequenced from one sample in a study of blood T cells in healthy people across ages. Combining a sample-barcoded 5' primer with a J-beta primer mix, a second PCR ran for roughly 6 to 11 cycles. TCRdb recomputed calls from the 5' RACE reads with MiXCR, one row per CDR3 protein. The sample includes 1.5 million to 1.8 million distinct CDR3 sequences, approximately 42% seen only once; the top ten take approximately 4%. Sequences were obtained from blood. The receptors derive from a woman between 18 and 30 years old in good health.

As for this clonotype: Since no conserved phenylalanine or tryptophan closes the CDR3, a read error is the likely cause. The CDR3 region has the DNA TGTGCCAGCAGTTACTCATCCGGGAGTATAACCTACGAGCAGTACTAC. This encodes CASSYSSGSITYEQYY. The chain employs TRBV6-5 and TRBJ2-7; weak D call: TRBD2 (6 bases). Trimming removed 0 bases at V and 2 bases at J, with 14 bases between. The CDR3 is made up of 16 amino acids. CDR1 is MNHEY and CDR2 is SVGAGI in the germline V gene.

The chain joins TRBV10-3 to TRBJ1-2, with no clear D. V lost 8 bases and J lost 6, with 16 bases in between. The CDR3 has 13 amino acids. Germline CDR1 reads ENHRY; CDR2 reads SYGVKD. The CDR3 DNA sequence: TGTGCCATCGCTTCGACACGCGAGAATGGCTACACCTTC. Translation: CAIASTRENGYTF.

V usage is TRBV20-1 and J usage is TRBJ2-3, with 11 bases that match TRBD2. CDR3 length: 18 amino acids. After removal of 1 base from V and 4 bases from J, the junction contained 13 bases not matched to a gene. CDR1 is DFQATT, CDR2 SNEGSKA, per germline (reference sequence). The CDR3 region is CSARVWSLAGGLPDTQYF. The DNA for the CDR3 is TGCAGTGCTAGAGTTTGGTCTCTAGCGGGAGGTCTGCCAGATACGCAGTATTTT.

The chain is built from TRBV12-3 or TRBV12-4 and TRBJ2-1, with TRBD2 identical over 16 bases. Unmatched junction bases numbered 10, after V lost 10 bases and J lost 4 bases. The CDR3 loop spans 17 amino acids. The CDR3 loop is CATSGLAGGYGYNEQFF. The CDR3 DNA sequence: TGTGCCACATCGGGACTAGCGGGAGGGTATGGTTACAATGAGCAGTTCTTC.

This chain connects TRBV20-1 to TRBJ2-1, with 9 bases fitting TRBD2. Per the germline V gene, CDR1 is DFQATT and CDR2 is SNEGSKA (reference sequence). The junction had 5 bases not matched to a gene; V was cut back by 0 bases and J by 8 bases. The CDR3 extends over 14 amino acids. CDR3 loop: CSAREGLAGYEQFF. The CDR3 coding sequence is TGCAGTGCTAGAGAGGGGCTAGCGGGATATGAGCAGTTCTTC.

The chain uses TRBV18 and TRBJ1-6, with TRBD1 matching 7 bases. CDR3 size: 15 residues. J lost 7 bases, V lost 4 bases, and 7 bases had no gene match. Germline loops: CDR1 KGHSH, CDR2 LQKENI. CDR3 DNA sequence: TGTGCCAGCTCACGAATGGGACAGCCAAATTCACCCCTCCACTTT. Translated: CASSRMGQPNSPLHF.

CDR3 DNA sequence: TGTGCCAGCAGTTTACAGATAGCCTTGAACACTGAAGCTTTCTTT. This codes for CASSLQIALNTEAFF. V usage is TRBV12-3 or TRBV12-4 and J usage is TRBJ1-1; D gene uncertain. The CDR3 consists of 15 residues. Trimming pared 2 bases from V and 0 bases from J, leaving 10 bases between.

The chain couples TRBV27 to TRBJ2-7; 9 bases fit TRBD1. The end of the DNA aligns better with TRBJ2-5, so the J call may be wrong. Germline V gene data show CDR1 as MNHEY and CDR2 as SMNVEV (reference sequence). The CDR3 is made up of 17 amino acids. CDR3 region: CASSVTTVGQGVLTQYF. In DNA, the CDR3 is TGTGCCAGCAGTGTAACCACCGTGGGACAGGGAGTTTTGACCCAGTACTTC.

As regards this clonotype: Possible read error: a much larger clone is one base away. The CDR3, as DNA: TGTGGCAGCAGTGAACAGCGGCTCAGCACAGATACGCAGTATTTT. Its protein product is CGSSEQRLSTDTQYF. The V call is TRBV2, the J call TRBJ2-3; D may be TRBD2 (5 bases). Germline values: CDR1 SNHLY, CDR2 FYNNEI. This CDR3 is built from 15 residues.

A few counts support this clonotype. The V and J genes are TRBV28 and TRBJ2-3, with 9 nucleotides matching TRBD2. CDR3 length: 15 residues. With V trimmed by 5 bases and J by 7 bases, 10 bases remained unmatched. Per germline, CDR1 MDHEN and CDR2 SYDVKM. Here the CDR3 reads CASSPTRAGGNTQYF. The CDR3 DNA is TGTGCCAGCAGTCCCACCCGAGCGGGGGGAAATACGCAGTATTTT.

On this clonotype itself: A much larger clone lies a single base off, so this may be a read error. The rearrangement links TRBV4-2 to TRBJ1-2; no clear D gene. The V end was cut by 5 bases, the J end by 8 bases, with 12 bases between. The CDR3 totals 12 residues. Germline values: CDR1 LGHNA, CDR2 YNFKEQ. The CDR3 protein is CASSFWTGGYTF. The CDR3 DNA reads as TGTGCCAGCAGCTTTTGGACTGGGGGCTACACCTTC.

The chain is built from TRBV7-9 and TRBJ2-2; D might be TRBD1 (6 bases). CDR3 length equals 14 residues. Germline-derived CDR1 and CDR2 are SEHNR and FQNEAQ (reference sequence). V gave up 5 bases and J gave up 6 bases, with 13 bases separating them. DNA of the CDR3: TGTGCCAGCAGCACGTACAGGGTTCCCGGGGAGCTGTTTTTT. It specifies CASSTYRVPGELFF.

In this sample, this clonotype turned up a few times. The rearrangement joins TRBV27 to TRBJ2-7; 7 bases match TRBD2. Germline CDR1 is MNHEY and CDR2 is SMNVEV (reference sequence). The junction had 7 bases not matched to a gene; V was cut back by 2 bases and J by 0 bases. This CDR3 contains 16 residues. CDR3 bases: TGTGCCAGCAGTTTAGTCCTAGCGGCTAGCTCCTACGAGCAGTACTTC. Residues: CASSLVLAASSYEQYF.

The sample holds many counts of this clonotype. V usage is TRBV11-2 and J usage is TRBJ2-3; the D is unclear. The CDR3 is made up of 13 amino acids. Germline V CDR1 and CDR2: SGHAT, FQNNGV. V lost 5 bases and J lost 2, with 8 bases in between. The CDR3 sequence: CASSMFNTDTQYF. The DNA for the CDR3 is TGTGCCAGCAGCATGTTTAACACAGATACGCAGTATTTT.

This chain connects TRBV25-1 to TRBJ2-1, with D possibly being TRBD1 (5 bases). CDR3 size: 15 residues. CDR1 MGHDK and CDR2 SYGVNS come from the germline V gene. V lost 2 bases and J 2 bases, leaving 10 bases between the germline ends. The CDR3 reads CASSEPGFTYNEQFF. In nucleotides, the CDR3 is TGTGCCAGCAGTGAACCAGGGTTCACCTACAATGAGCAGTTCTTC.

The rearrangement joins TRBV24-1 to TRBJ2-7; D is undetermined. V lost 4 bases, J lost 5 bases, and 5 bases lay in between. Germline assignment: CDR1 KGHDR and CDR2 SFDVKD. The length of the CDR3 is 11 residues. In DNA, the CDR3 is TGTGCCACCAGTGAACGGGACGAGCAGTACTTC. Its translation: CATSERDEQYF.

V gene TRBV29-1 combines with J gene TRBJ2-7; either TRBD1 or TRBD2 may supply D (5 bases each). The CDR3 consists of 14 residues. V lost 4 bases and J 4 bases, leaving 17 bases between the germline ends. In germline, CDR1 is SQVTM, CDR2 ANQGSEA. For the CDR3, the DNA is TGCAGCGTTGCAACAGGTCCATCGGGATACGAGCAGTACTTC. Amino acid sequence: CSVATGPSGYEQYF.

The table lists this clonotype with a few counts. The chain has TRBV20-1 and TRBJ1-4; 9 bases agree with TRBD1. Germline CDR1 is DFQATT and CDR2 is SNEGSKA (reference sequence). This CDR3 has 14 amino acids. V lost 6 bases, J lost 8 bases, and 10 bases stayed unmatched. The CDR3 DNA follows: TGCAGTGCCCCAATTAAGACAGGGGGAGAAAAACTGTTTTTT. Translation: CSAPIKTGGEKLFF.

This CDR3 is CASNFRGRPPKHEQFF. The CDR3 coding sequence is TGTGCCAGCAACTTCCGCGGGAGGCCCCCTAAGCATGAGCAGTTCTTC. This chain joins TRBV6-5 and TRBJ2-1; the match to TRBD2 covers 8 bases. Germline lookup yields CDR1 MNHEY and CDR2 SVGAGI. The ends lost 7 bases at V and 8 bases at J; junction bases unmatched: 16. This CDR3 region has 16 residues.

This clonotype was seen only a few times. This chain links TRBV20-1 with TRBJ2-3, with D maybe TRBD2 (6 bases). The CDR3 totals 12 residues. Germline CDR1 and CDR2: DFQATT and SNEGSKA (reference sequence). The CDR3 DNA follows: TGCAGCTTGACTAGTTCCGCAGATACGCAGTATTTT. Amino acid sequence: CSLTSSADTQYF.

The chain joins TRBV20-1 to TRBJ1-5; D perhaps matches TRBD1 (5 bases). Looked up from germline, CDR1 is DFQATT and CDR2 is SNEGSKA (reference sequence). Trimming shortened V by 6 bases and J by 2 bases, and 14 bases separated the two germline ends. This CDR3 comprises 14 residues. CDR3 sequence: CSAVSDRRNQPQHF. CDR3 nucleotide sequence: TGCAGTGCGGTCTCTGACAGACGCAATCAGCCCCAGCATTTT.

The chain joins TRBV21-1 to TRBJ1-2; the table's TRBD1 call for D was not verified on the DNA. TRBV21-1 is reported as a pseudogene. The length of the CDR3 is 12 residues. CDR3 in DNA: TGTGCCAGCACTTGGGACAGGGGTGGCTACACCTTC. Its translation is CASTWDRGGYTF.

This clonotype has only a few counts. This chain joins TRBV6-5 and TRBJ1-4; TRBD1 matches 9 bases. The CDR3 loop spans 17 amino acids. V gave up 0 bases and J gave up 7 bases; unmatched junction bases: 9. Germline values: CDR1 MNHEY, CDR2 SVGAGI. Here the CDR3 reads CASSYSWVDRGREKLFF. The CDR3 DNA follows: TGTGCCAGCAGTTACTCGTGGGTGGACAGGGGACGTGAAAAACTGTTTTTT.

V and J are TRBV9 and TRBJ2-2, with unresolved D. V lost 0 bases and J lost 7, with 7 bases in between. Per germline, CDR1 SGDLS and CDR2 YYNGEE. CDR3 size: 13 residues. CDR3 bases: TGTGCCAGCAGCGTAGGACACGTCGGGGAGCTGTTTTTT. The encoded protein is CASSVGHVGELFF.

The gene calls are TRBV6-5 and TRBJ2-3; D remains ambiguous. The germline V gene encodes CDR1 MNHEY and CDR2 SVGAGI. With 0 bases removed from V and 6 bases from J, the gap between germline ends came to 13 bases. The CDR3 is made up of 15 amino acids. The CDR3 nucleotides read TGTGCCAGCAGTTACTCGTGGGGAAAGGTGGATACGCAGTATTTT. It yields the protein CASSYSWGKVDTQYF.

This sequence joins TRBV5-1 and TRBJ2-5; possible D gene TRBD1, 6 bases. The CDR3 totals 14 residues. Germline CDR1 is SGHRS and CDR2 is YFSETQ. V was cut by 7 bases and J by 2 bases, with 15 bases left in between. CDR3 in amino acids: CASGGIAGQETQYF. The CDR3 DNA reads as TGCGCCAGCGGGGGCATAGCTGGACAAGAGACCCAGTACTTC.

The rearrangement uses TRBV4-2 and TRBJ2-1, with 10 nucleotides matching TRBD2. The length of the CDR3 is 18 residues. Trimming removed 0 bases from V and 7 bases from J; junction bases left unmatched: 12. The germline V gene encodes CDR1 LGHNA and CDR2 YNFKEQ. The DNA of the CDR3 is TGTGCCAGCAGCCAAGATCACCAGCGGCTAGCGGGAGTTAATGAGCAGTTCTTC. Protein: CASSQDHQRLAGVNEQFF.

This clonotype was observed a handful of times. The J gene is TRBJ2-5, the V gene TRBV30; the D gene is possibly TRBD1 (6 bases). This CDR3 region has 13 residues. Trimming left V 4 bases short and J 0 bases short, with 9 bases between. Germline CDR1 reads GTSNPN; CDR2 reads SVGIG (reference sequence). The CDR3 DNA reads as TGTGCCTGGAACAGGGATTACCAAGAGACCCAGTACTTC. Its translation is CAWNRDYQETQYF. The full variable domain, in which reference TRBV30 and TRBJ2-5 provide the parts outside the CDR3, is SQTIHQWPATLVQPVGSPLSLECTVEGTSNPNLYWYRQAAGRGLQLLFYSVGIGQISSEVPQNLSASRPQDRQFILSSKKLLLSDSGFYLCAWNRDYQETQYFGPGTRLLVL.

V usage is TRBV4-1 and J usage is TRBJ1-3; D gene ambiguous. CDR1 and CDR2 from the germline V gene are MGHRA and YSYEKL. This CDR3 has 13 residues. V lost 0 bases, J lost 4 bases, and 4 bases lay in between. This CDR3 is CASSQDAGNTIYF. The CDR3 DNA reads TGCGCCAGCAGCCAAGACGCAGGAAACACCATATATTTT.